One T cell receptor beta chain is described in this entry. The data belong to a study of low-dose radiotherapy and immunotherapy resistance in tumors. About the study: For Cohort 1, fractions of 0.5 Gy were given every 2 weeks, reaching 6.5 Gy overall. Cyclophosphamide was given intravenously at 200 mg/m2 every two weeks, and each dose came one day before radiation and immunotherapy. With cycle 1 day 1 as the start, patients took oral aspirin 300 mg daily for four cycles.

Germline CDR1 and CDR2: LGHDT and YNNKEL (reference sequence). The CDR3 runs to 16 residues. V lost 4 bases and J lost 6; bases outside the gene matches: 10. Alpha and beta chains were covered, as first-strand cDNA relied on TRAV- and TRBV-specific primers. TCRs were put through 20 to 25 PCR cycles of amplification with Phusion. A constant-region primer and the V-primer adapter served as the primer pair. One entry per CDR3 protein results from TCRdb running MiXCR on the reads. The sample consists of tens of thousands of distinct CDR3 sequences, roughly a sixth of them appearing once. Time point described: before trial treatment. Donors were dosed with nivolumab and ipilimumab; they also received aspirin, low-dose cyclophosphamide and low-dose radiotherapy.

Material: PBMCs, obtained before treatment. This chain joins TRBV3-1 and TRBJ2-3; 10 bases fit TRBD2. The receptor was isolated from a male donor with prostate cancer. CDR3 coding DNA: TGTGCCAGCAGCCCTGAAGCGGGGGGGGCGGGGGATACGCAGTATTTT. Residues: CASSPEAGGAGDTQYF.